This TCR beta chain was documented in a study of blood T cell repertoires in COVID-19 (dated by TCRdb to 2018 to 2020). Looking at the study overall: Samples covering the acute and convalescent phases of COVID-19 were provided by collaborators in the United States, Italy and Spain. The prospective study material was composed of cDNA or gDNA derived from T cells, B-cell-depleted T cells, or PBMCs. Deeply sampled blood TCRbeta repertoires from subjects exposed to, actively infected with, or recovered from COVID-19 were included in the dataset. The repertoires were released in a freely available public database meant as a resource for research on the immune response to SARS-CoV-2. The samples were drawn from the first 160 participants of the ongoing ImmuneRACE study and from 1,254 subjects provided by 6 global collaborators. The sample metadata nearly always contained a de-identified subject ID, COVID-19 status, age in years and sex. HLA class I and class II types, where available, came from metadata supplied by the sample provider rather than from assay-based typing. General study outcomes and caveats: Clinical and demographic metadata were provided uncurated, with the amount varying by source and participant.

This clone was seen a handful of times. Its antigen specificity is not known. No quality values exist for individual bases; no much larger clone is one base distant. TCRbeta CDR3 regions were amplified from genomic DNA using the immunoSEQ Assay, a bias-controlled multiplex PCR. Turning to the authors' computational methods: Within the assay, amplification of reference gene primers was used to estimate how many nucleated cells each sample contained. To quantify the absolute abundance of each unique TCRbeta CDR3 rearrangement, sequence reads were collapsed and filtered. Productive Simpson clonality was computed per sample as the square root of Simpson's diversity index over productive rearrangements. In its TCRdb copy, this immuneACCESS table keeps in-frame sequences only and misses some clones. Where compared with another copy, unresolved V genes explain less than half of these, and the others have no known cause. V and J calls and clone size are given by that table; D and trimming were obtained from the DNA. For this sample the table gives just under 55,000 clones, of which roughly four fifths were detected only once. The top ten constitute around 1.9% of the sample.

Each collaborating institution followed its own protocols to collect whole blood in K2EDTA tubes. For TCRbeta analysis, collaborators shipped samples in one of three forms: frozen whole blood, isolated PBMCs, or DNA extracted from either of those sample types. After removal of 5 bases from V and 5 bases from J, the junction retains 6 bases not matched to a gene. In the germline V gene, CDR1 corresponds to SGHTA and CDR2 to FQGTGA. The CDR3 contains 15 residues, cysteine and phenylalanine counted. The DNA shown is the 45-base CDR3, in frame from base 1. The V and J genes are TRBV7-3 and TRBJ2-3; the central 11 bases match TRBD2. This TCR was recovered from a woman aged 60-75 years with acute or convalescent COVID-19. Material: peripheral blood. The sequence in DNA is TGTGCCAGCAGCCAACTAGCGGGGGAGGTAGATACGCAGTATTTT. This translates into CASSQLAGEVDTQYF. Where the CDR3 stops, the reference TRBV7-3 and TRBJ2-3 genes take over; the full variable domain is GAGVSQTPSNKVTEKGKYVELRCDPISGHTALYWYRQSLGQGPEFLIYFQGTGAADDSGLPNDRFFAVRPEGSVSTLKIQRTERGDSAVYLCASSQLAGEVDTQYFGPGTRLTVL.